This paragraph covers one TCR beta chain sequence. Its specificity is not known. This record comes from a study of cytomegalovirus exposure and HLA in healthy donors. This PCR relied on a set of 60 Vbeta primers and 13 Jbeta primers. Only in-frame clones appear in the TCRdb table, and some are missing; sequencing was by immunoSEQ multiplex PCR. The sample holds roughly 200,000 clones, about 82% seen once. Study observations and caveats: No immune exposure information besides CMV serostatus was available.

The sample comprised PBMCs. This sequence was found in a woman aged 50 to 65 in good health and CMV-seronegative.

The CDR3 coding sequence is TGTGCCAGTAGGCTGGACAGGGGCTTCAATCAGCCCCAGCATTTT. This gives the protein CASRLDRGFNQPQHF. The chain employs TRBV19 and TRBJ1-5; 9 bases are shared with TRBD1. The V segment lost 6 bases and the J segment 3 bases; nucleotides outside the gene matches: 6. The CDR3 has 15 residues. Germline values: CDR1 LNHDA, CDR2 SQIVND (reference sequence).